The present TCR beta chain was sequenced within a study of T cell clonality in common variable immunodeficiency. The study's findings and limits: CVID subjects shared fewer TCRbeta clones than healthy controls did. CVID subjects showed higher TCRbeta clonality than healthy controls.

Patients and controls were mostly of Caucasian heritage. This clone was recorded at least ten times. Its target is not known. The read terminates 3 residues before the CDR3 end, so the remaining end is supplied by the germline J gene. Only in-frame clones appear in the TCRdb table, and some are missing; sequencing was by immunoSEQ multiplex PCR. The counts give around 45,000 clones, none of them seen only once; 10% is held by the top ten. The V gene's germline CDR1 is SGHRS and CDR2 YFSETQ. The CDR3 runs 14 residues. Trimming cost V 6 bases and J 2 bases; bases outside gene matches: 3. The rearrangement links TRBV5-1 to TRBJ2-3, with TRBD2 matching 10 bases. The receptor was isolated from a person aged 18 to 75 in good health. The sequencing input was peripheral blood mononuclear cells. The covered CDR3 bases are TGCGCCAGCACTAGCGGGAGCAACACAGATACG. Translating gives CASTSGSNTDT. Given in full, the CDR3 is CASTSGSNTDTQYF.